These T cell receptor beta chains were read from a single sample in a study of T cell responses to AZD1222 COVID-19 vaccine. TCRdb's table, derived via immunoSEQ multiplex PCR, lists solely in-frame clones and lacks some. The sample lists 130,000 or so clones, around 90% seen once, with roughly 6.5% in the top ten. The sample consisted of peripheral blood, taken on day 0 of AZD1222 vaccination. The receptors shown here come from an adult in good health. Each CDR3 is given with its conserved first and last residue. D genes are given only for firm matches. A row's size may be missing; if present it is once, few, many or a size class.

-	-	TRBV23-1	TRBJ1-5	TGCGCCAGCAGTCAATCGACGGCAGGCCCGGTAAGGCAGCCCCAGCATTTT	CASSQSTAGPVRQPQHF
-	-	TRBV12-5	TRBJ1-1	TGTGCTAGTGGTTTCGGATGGCAGAACACTGAAGCTTTCTTT	CASGFGWQNTEAFF
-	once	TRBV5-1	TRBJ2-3	TGCGCCAGCAGCTCTACTGGACTTATCACAGATACGCAGTATTTT	CASSSTGLITDTQYF
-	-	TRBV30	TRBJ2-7	TGTGCCTGGAGTGTAACCTACGAGCAGTACTTC	CAWSVTYEQYF
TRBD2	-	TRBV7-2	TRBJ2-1	TGTGCCAGCAGCTTACAGGGGCTAGCGGGGGCCCATGAGCAGTTCTTC	CASSLQGLAGAHEQFF
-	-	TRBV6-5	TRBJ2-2	TGTGCCAGCACAGACCCGTACACCGGGGAGCTGTTTTTT	CASTDPYTGELFF
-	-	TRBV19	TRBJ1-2	TGTGCCAGTAGTATAGGTCCGCGTGGCACCTTC	CASSIGPRGTF
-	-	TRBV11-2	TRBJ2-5	TGTGCCAGCAGCTTAGGAGAGGGGCGAGTGGCCCAGTACTTC	CASSLGEGRVAQYF
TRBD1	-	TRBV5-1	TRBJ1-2	TGCGCCAGCAGCTTGGTTGGACAGGGGTCCTATGGCTACACCTTC	CASSLVGQGSYGYTF
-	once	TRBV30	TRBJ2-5	TGTGCCTGGAGTCCAGGGACTGTCGAGACCCAGTACTTC	CAWSPGTVETQYF
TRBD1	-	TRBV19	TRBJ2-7	TGTGCCAGTAGTAGGACAGGCCCGGGGGAGCAGTACTTC	CASSRTGPGEQYF
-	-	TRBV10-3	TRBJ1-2	TGTGCCACATCAGGAGGCAGGGTCCATGGCTACACCTTC	CATSGGRVHGYTF
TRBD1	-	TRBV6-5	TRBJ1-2	TGTGCCACCACGACAGGGGGCTTACCCTATGGCTACACCTTC	CATTTGGLPYGYTF
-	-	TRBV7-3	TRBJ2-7	TGTGCCAGCAGCCTACGGGGCGGGCAGGACTACGAGCAGTACTTC	CASSLRGGQDYEQYF
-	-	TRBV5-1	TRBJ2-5	TGCGCCAGCAGCTTGCTGGGGGGCCCACAAGAGACCCAGTACTTC	CASSLLGGPQETQYF
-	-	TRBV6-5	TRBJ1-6	TGTGCCAGCAGTTACGGCAACTCCCACGATAATTCACCCCTCCACTTT	CASSYGNSHDNSPLHF
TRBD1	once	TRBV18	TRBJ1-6	TGTGCCAGCTCACCCAAAGGGACAGCCGTTGTTTCACCCCTCCACTTT	CASSPKGTAVVSPLHF
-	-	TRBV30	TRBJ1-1	TGTGCCTCCGAAGGCTTTGCTGAAGCTTTCTTT	CASEGFAEAFF
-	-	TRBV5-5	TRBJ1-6	TGTGCCAGCAGCTTGGAGGCGGCAGTAGGTTCACCCCTCCACTTT	CASSLEAAVGSPLHF
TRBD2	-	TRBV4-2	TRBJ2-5	TGTGCCAGCGGAGGGAGCGGGGGGCAAGAGACCCAGTACTTC	CASGGSGGQETQYF
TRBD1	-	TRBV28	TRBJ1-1	TGTGCCAGCAGAACCACAGGGGGCGGAATTAGTTCTGAAGCTTTCTTT	CASRTTGGGISSEAFF
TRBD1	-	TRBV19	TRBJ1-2	TGTGCCAGTAGTAGCAACCGGGACAGATATTACTATGGCTACACCTTC	CASSSNRDRYYYGYTF
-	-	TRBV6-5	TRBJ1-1	TGTGCCAGCAAGAAATCAGGCACTGAAGCTTTCTTT	CASKKSGTEAFF
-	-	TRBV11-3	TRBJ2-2	TGTGCCAGCAGCCTGCTGGGCGGGGAGCTGTTTTTT	CASSLLGGELFF
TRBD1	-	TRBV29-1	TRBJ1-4	TGCAGCGCTAGGGGGCCGGGACCTTATGGGGAAAAACTGTTTTTT	CSARGPGPYGEKLFF
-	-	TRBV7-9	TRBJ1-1	TGTGCCAGCAGCCATCGTCGGGTCGGGATGAACACTGAAGCTTTCTTT	CASSHRRVGMNTEAFF
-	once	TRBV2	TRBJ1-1	TGTGCCAGCAGCGCTGGAGGCACTGAAGCTTTCTTT	CASSAGGTEAFF
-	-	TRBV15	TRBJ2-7	TGTGCCACCAGCAGAGCCGGGGAGCAGTACTTC	CATSRAGEQYF
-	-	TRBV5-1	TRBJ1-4	TGCGCCAGCAGCTCTGACGGGACTAATGAAAAACTGTTTTTT	CASSSDGTNEKLFF
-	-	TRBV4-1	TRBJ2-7	TGCGCCAGCAGCCAAAGGGCTACGAGCTCCTACGAGCAGTACTTC	CASSQRATSSYEQYF
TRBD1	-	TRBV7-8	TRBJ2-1	TGTGCCAGCAGCTCCCCAGGGGGTAGCTCCTACAATGAGCAGTTCTTC	CASSSPGGSSYNEQFF
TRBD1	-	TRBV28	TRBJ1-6	TGTGCCAGCAGTATCCGGGACAGGGTGCGAAATTCACCCCTCCACTTT	CASSIRDRVRNSPLHF
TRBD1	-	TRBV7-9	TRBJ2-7	TGTGCCAGCACCGGTAGGGACAGGGCGGCCGAGCAGTACTTC	CASTGRDRAAEQYF